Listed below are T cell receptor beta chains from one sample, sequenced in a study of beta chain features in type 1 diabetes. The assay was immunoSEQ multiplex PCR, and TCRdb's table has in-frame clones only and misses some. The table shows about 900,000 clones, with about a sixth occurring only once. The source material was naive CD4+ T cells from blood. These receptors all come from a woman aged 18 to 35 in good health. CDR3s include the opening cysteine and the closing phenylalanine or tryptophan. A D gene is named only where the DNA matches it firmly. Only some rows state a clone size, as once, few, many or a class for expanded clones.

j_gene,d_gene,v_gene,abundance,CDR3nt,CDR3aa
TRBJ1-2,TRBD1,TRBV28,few,TGTGCCAGCAGTTTATTCTGGAGACAGGGTGTAGATGGCTACACCTTC,CASSLFWRQGVDGYTF
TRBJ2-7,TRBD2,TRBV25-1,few,TGTGCCAGCAGTCTAGCGGGAGGGCCCTGGGGCGAGCAGTACTTC,CASSLAGGPWGEQYF
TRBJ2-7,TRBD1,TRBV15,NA,TGTGCCACCAGTAGGGACAGACCCTACGAGCAGTACTTC,CATSRDRPYEQYF
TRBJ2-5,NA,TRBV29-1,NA,TGCAGCGCCTATGGCGGTCGCCAAGAGACCCAGTACTTC,CSAYGGRQETQYF
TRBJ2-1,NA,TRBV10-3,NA,TGTGCCATCAGTGACGGGACCAGGTCGGGCAATGAGCAGTTCTTC,CAISDGTRSGNEQFF
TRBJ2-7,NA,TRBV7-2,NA,TGTGCCAGCCGCGCCCAAGGAATCTCCTACGAGCAGTACTTC,CASRAQGISYEQYF
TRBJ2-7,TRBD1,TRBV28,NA,TGTGCCAGCAGAACCCGGACAGGGGGCGTCCAATACACTTACGAGCAGTACTTC,CASRTRTGGVQYTYEQYF
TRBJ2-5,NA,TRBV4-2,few,TGTGCCAGCAGCCAAATACGGGAGACCCAGTACTTC,CASSQIRETQYF
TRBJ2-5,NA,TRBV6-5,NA,TGTGCCAGCAGTTACGGAGGAGCTTTCGGGGAGACCCAGTACTTC,CASSYGGAFGETQYF
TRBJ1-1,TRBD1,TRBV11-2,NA,TGTGCCAGCAGATCGATTCGACAGGGGGGCACTGAAGCTTTCTTT,CASRSIRQGGTEAFF
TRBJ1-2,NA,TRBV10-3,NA,TGTGCCATCAGTGAGCCGAGATTACAGAGTACTAACTATGGCTACACCTTC,CAISEPRLQSTNYGYTF
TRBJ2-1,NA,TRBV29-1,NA,TGCAGCGTTGCTATCAGGAGGGGTGAGCAGTTCTTC,CSVAIRRGEQFF
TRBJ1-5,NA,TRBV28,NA,TGTGCCAGCTCTAGGGGAGGGCGGCGTGTTATTGATCAGCCCCAGCATTTT,CASSRGGRRVIDQPQHF
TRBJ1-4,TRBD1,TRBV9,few,TGTGCCAGCAGCCCGGGTCGACAGGGCACGAGTGAAAAACTGTTTTTT,CASSPGRQGTSEKLFF
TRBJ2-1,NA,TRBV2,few,TGTGCCAGCAGGAAAGCCCTCTCCTACAATGAGCAGTTCTTC,CASRKALSYNEQFF
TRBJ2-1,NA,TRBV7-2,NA,TGTGCCAGCAGCTCAACAGGGTCGTCCTACAATGAGCAGTTCTTC,CASSSTGSSYNEQFF
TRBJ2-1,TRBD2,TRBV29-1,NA,TGCAGCGTTAGTTCGGGAGGAGGGGAGCAGTTCTTC,CSVSSGGGEQFF
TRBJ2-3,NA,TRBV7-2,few,TGTGCCAGCAGCCCGAGTGGCTACACAGATACGCAGTATTTT,CASSPSGYTDTQYF
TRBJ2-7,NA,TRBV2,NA,TGTGCCAGCAGTGAATTCGGGGACCTCTACGAGCAGTACTTC,CASSEFGDLYEQYF
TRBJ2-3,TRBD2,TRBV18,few,TGTGCCAGCTCACCAAGACTAGCGGGAGGTACAGATACGCAGTATTTT,CASSPRLAGGTDTQYF
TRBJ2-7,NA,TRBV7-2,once,TGTGCCAGCAGCCATTATCGTCCAGGGTACGAGCAGTACTTC,CASSHYRPGYEQYF
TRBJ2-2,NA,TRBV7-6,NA,TGTGCCAGCAGCCCAGATGTCCCGGCCGGGGAGCTGTTTTTT,CASSPDVPAGELFF
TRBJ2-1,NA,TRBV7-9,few,TGTGCCAGCAGCTTAGCGCCCAAAGGGGATGACAATGAGCAGTTCTTC,CASSLAPKGDDNEQFF
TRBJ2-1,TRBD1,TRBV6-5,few,TGTGCCAGCAGTTTCGCCGGACAGGGGAACAATGAGCAGTTCTTC,CASSFAGQGNNEQFF
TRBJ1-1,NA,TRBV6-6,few,TGTGCCAGCAGCCGAACGCCTCTGAACACTGAAGCTTTCTTT,CASSRTPLNTEAFF
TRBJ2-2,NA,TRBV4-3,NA,TGCGCCAGCAGCCAAGAAGGGGGAACCGGGGAGCTGTTTTTT,CASSQEGGTGELFF
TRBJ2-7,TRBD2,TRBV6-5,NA,TGTGCCAGCAGTTACGGTTCGGGGGGAAGCTACGAGCAGTACTTC,CASSYGSGGSYEQYF
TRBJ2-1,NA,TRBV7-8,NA,TGTGCCAGCAGCTTAAATCCGGGGCGGCCTTACAATGAGCAGTTCTTC,CASSLNPGRPYNEQFF
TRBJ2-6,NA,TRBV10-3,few,TGTGCCATCAGTGAGCTGGGTCAGGGGGGCTCTGGGGCCAACGTCCTGACTTTC,CAISELGQGGSGANVLTF
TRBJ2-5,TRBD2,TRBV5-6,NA,TGTGCCAGCAGCTTGGGAATTTTGAAGGCTAGCGGGAGTGAGACCCAGTACTTC,CASSLGILKASGSETQYF
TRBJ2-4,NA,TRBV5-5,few,TGTGCCAGCAGCCGAACATCGGCGGGAGCCAAAAACATTCAGTACTTC,CASSRTSAGAKNIQYF
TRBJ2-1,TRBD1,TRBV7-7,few,TGTGCTAGCAGCCCCTTGTCCGGGACAGGGCTTTACAATGAGCAGTTCTTC,CASSPLSGTGLYNEQFF
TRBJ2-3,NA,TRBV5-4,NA,TGTGCCAGCAGCCTCCTTTCGGCGGGAAGACCTGCAGATACGCAGTATTTT,CASSLLSAGRPADTQYF
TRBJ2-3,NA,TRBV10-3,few,TGTGCCATCAGCTCAGTTGGCACAGATACGCAGTATTTT,CAISSVGTDTQYF
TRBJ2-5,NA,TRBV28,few,TGTGCCAGCAGTTTGACAGAGTCAGAGACCCAGTACTTC,CASSLTESETQYF
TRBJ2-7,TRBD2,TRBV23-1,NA,TGCGCCAGCAGTCAATCGAAGCGGGACGTCATATACGAGCAGTACTTC,CASSQSKRDVIYEQYF
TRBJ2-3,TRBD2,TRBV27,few,TGTGCCAGCTCGGCAACGCCTGGCGGGAGCCCCCCAGATACGCAGTATTTT,CASSATPGGSPPDTQYF
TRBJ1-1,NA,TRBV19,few,TGTGCCAGTAGTATAGCGGGAACGAACACTGAAGCTTTCTTT,CASSIAGTNTEAFF
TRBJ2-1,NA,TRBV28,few,TGTGCCAGCAGTTCCCACCGGTGGGGCTCAGAGGCCGATGAGCAGTTCTTC,CASSSHRWGSEADEQFF
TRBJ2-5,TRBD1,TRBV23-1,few,TGCGCCAGCAGTCAACAGGGGGTGAAAGAGACCCAGTACTTC,CASSQQGVKETQYF
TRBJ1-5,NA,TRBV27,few,TGTGCCAGCAGTTTAAAGGGGTCGAGGGGTCAGCCCCAGCATTTT,CASSLKGSRGQPQHF
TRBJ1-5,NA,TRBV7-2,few,TGTGCCAGCAGCTTAGGGGGTGGCAATCAGCCCCAGCATTTT,CASSLGGGNQPQHF
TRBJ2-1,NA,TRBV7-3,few,TGTGCCAGCAGCCCCCAACCCCTAGGATTGAGCTCCTACAATGAGCAGTTCTTC,CASSPQPLGLSSYNEQFF
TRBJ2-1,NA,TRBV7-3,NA,TGTGCCAGCAGCTCTGGATCCCACAATGAGCAGTTCTTC,CASSSGSHNEQFF
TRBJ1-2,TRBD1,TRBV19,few,TGTGCCAGTAGTATGGGACAGGGACGGGGCTACACCTTC,CASSMGQGRGYTF
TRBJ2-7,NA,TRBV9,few,TGTGCCAGCAGCGTAGGAGGGGGTAACTACGAGCAGTACTTC,CASSVGGGNYEQYF